The 21 T cell receptor beta chains listed next were all sequenced from one sample in a study of T cell responses to AZD1222 COVID-19 vaccine. The table came from immunoSEQ multiplex PCR; TCRdb's copy has only in-frame clones and leaves some out. The table records over 100,000 clones, more than 75% of them present only once. The specimen was peripheral blood, collected 28 days after the second AZD1222 dose. Source of these receptors: an adult who received the AZD1222 COVID-19 vaccine.

The chain employs TRBV5-1 and TRBJ2-5, with D possibly TRBD1 on 6 matching bases. Germline V gene lookup returns CDR1 SGHRS and CDR2 YFSETQ. The V gene lost 4 bases and the J gene lost 9 bases, with 19 bases spanning the gap. This CDR3 is built from 14 residues. The DNA of the CDR3 is TGCGCCAGCAGCCCTGGACAGACCCAGGAGTCCCAGTACTTC. It yields the protein CASSPGQTQESQYF.

Worth noting for this clone: In the same sample, other DNA sequences code for this CDR3. The chain is built from TRBV19 and TRBJ1-5; D remains unclear. V was clipped by 3 bases and J by 7 bases, with 7 bases between them. Per germline, CDR1 LNHDA and CDR2 SQIVND (reference sequence). The CDR3 sequence is 12 residues long. The CDR3: CASSILGQPQHF. CDR3 in DNA: TGTGCCAGTAGTATTCTAGGCCAGCCCCAGCATTTT.

This chain joins TRBV19 and TRBJ2-7; TRBD2 aligns across 9 bases. The length of the CDR3 is 14 residues. The V segment lost 0 bases and the J segment 6 bases; nucleotides outside the gene matches: 3. The germline V gene has CDR1 LNHDA and CDR2 SQIVND (reference sequence). Written as DNA, the CDR3 is TGTGCCAGTAGTATAGATGTGACTAGCGGCGAGCAGTACTTC. This translates into CASSIDVTSGEQYF.

Here the CDR3 DNA reads TGTGCCAGCAGTTCCAGGGCCTATGGCTACACCTTC. This encodes CASSSRAYGYTF. This chain links TRBV28 with TRBJ1-2; the D gene is possibly TRBD1 (5 bases). CDR1 and CDR2 (germline): MDHEN, SYDVKM. This CDR3 is 12 amino acids long. Trimming stripped 4 bases from V and 4 bases from J, with 7 bases between.

The V call is TRBV7-3, the J call TRBJ2-3; 9 nucleotides align to TRBD2. Trimming took 5 bases from V and 1 from J; bases not matched to a gene: 7. The CDR3 runs 16 residues. The germline V gene has CDR1 SGHTA and CDR2 FQGTGA. The DNA of the CDR3 is TGTGCCAGCAGCCGGAATAGCGGGAGCGGCACAGATACGCAGTATTTT. It encodes CASSRNSGSGTDTQYF.

The chain employs TRBV19 and TRBJ1-2; the D gene is possibly TRBD1 (5 bases). Per the germline V gene, CDR1 is LNHDA and CDR2 is SQIVND (reference sequence). The V and J ends lost 3 bases and 4 bases respectively, with 21 bases between them. The CDR3 is made up of 17 amino acids. The CDR3 DNA reads TGTGCCAGTAGTATCAACGCGGGGGAGGGGTCGGCCTATGGCTACACCTTC. As protein: CASSINAGEGSAYGYTF.

The chain joins TRBV5-1 to TRBJ2-7; 7 positions match TRBD1. The CDR3 runs 15 residues. Germline CDR1 and CDR2: SGHRS and YFSETQ. V shed 4 bases and J 4 bases; nucleotides not matched to a gene: 11. Written as DNA, the CDR3 is TGCGCCAGCAGCCTACAGGGGACGGGGAGATACGAGCAGTACTTC. This translates into CASSLQGTGRYEQYF.

This clone has more than one count but fewer than ten. V is TRBV15 and J is TRBJ1-5; no clear D. The V end was cut by 4 bases, the J end by 6 bases, with 10 bases between. The CDR3 is 13 amino acids. Germline-derived CDR1 and CDR2 are LNHNV and YYDKDF (reference sequence). The CDR3 is CATSKSQIQPQHF. In DNA form, the CDR3 reads TGTGCCACCAGCAAATCACAGATTCAGCCCCAGCATTTT. Using reference TRBV15 and TRBJ1-5 for the parts outside the CDR3, the full variable domain is DAMVIQNPRYQVTQFGKPVTLSCSQTLNHNVMYWYQQKSSQAPKLLFHYYDKDFNNEADTPDNFQSRRPNTSFCFLDIRSPGLGDTAMYLCATSKSQIQPQHFGDGTRLSIL.

The rearrangement uses TRBV3-1 (or the pseudogene TRBV3-2) and TRBJ1-4; D call uncertain. The CDR3 has 12 amino acids. Trimming left V 6 bases short and J 6 bases short, with 8 bases between. Germline assignment: CDR1 LGHDT and CDR2 YNNKEL (reference sequence). CDR3 residues: CASSPTDEKLFF. DNA for the CDR3: TGTGCCAGCAGTCCCACAGATGAAAAACTGTTTTTT.

V gene TRBV7-9 combines with J gene TRBJ1-2, with TRBD1 matching 9 bases. Germline V CDR1 and CDR2: SEHNR, FQNEAQ (reference sequence). The CDR3 extends over 16 amino acids. V lost 5 bases to trimming and J lost 6 bases; unmatched junction nucleotides: 13. The CDR3 loop reads CASSRFSGQGLNGYTF. CDR3 in DNA: TGTGCCAGCAGCCGTTTTTCCGGACAGGGGTTGAATGGCTACACCTTC.

The rearrangement links TRBV18 to TRBJ2-2; TRBD1 agrees at 7 bases. This CDR3 is 16 amino acids long. Germline V gene lookup returns CDR1 KGHSH and CDR2 LQKENI. The junction had 9 bases not matched to a gene; V was cut back by 3 bases and J by 5 bases. The CDR3 spells CASSPSRQGRTGELFF. In nucleotides, the CDR3 is TGTGCCAGCTCACCCTCGCGACAGGGAAGGACCGGGGAGCTGTTTTTT.

V usage is TRBV5-1 and J usage is TRBJ2-7, with D perhaps matching TRBD1 (6 bases). Germline V gene sequence: CDR1 SGHRS, CDR2 YFSETQ. This CDR3 is built from 13 residues. Trimming pared 4 bases from V and 3 bases from J, leaving 11 bases between. Written as DNA, the CDR3 is TGCGCCAGCAGCAGGGGACAAAGCTACGAGCAGTACTTC. It codes for CASSRGQSYEQYF.

This clone was recorded once. The CDR3 nucleotides read TGTGCCAGCAGCAACCCTGGACTAGGACCGGAGACCCAGTACTTC. Protein product: CASSNPGLGPETQYF. The chain recombines TRBV7-8 with TRBJ2-5; 7 positions match TRBD2. With V trimmed by 5 bases and J by 5 bases, 11 bases remained unmatched. There are 15 residues in the CDR3. Per the germline V gene, CDR1 is SGHVS and CDR2 is FQNEAQ.

This clone was picked up one time. This CDR3 is also generated by other DNA sequences in the sample. V and J are TRBV6-5 and TRBJ2-7; TRBD1 matches 7 bases. CDR3 length equals 13 residues. V shed 3 bases and J 4 bases; nucleotides not matched to a gene: 3. Per the germline V gene, CDR1 is MNHEY and CDR2 is SVGAGI. This CDR3 reads CASSYRQGYEQYF. CDR3 nucleotide sequence: TGTGCCAGCAGTTATAGACAGGGTTACGAGCAGTACTTC.

V and J are TRBV28 and TRBJ1-1, with D hard to call. Looked up from germline, CDR1 is MDHEN and CDR2 is SYDVKM. This CDR3 spans 14 amino acids. Trimming removed 3 bases at V and 1 base at J, with 9 bases between. The CDR3: CASSLMGPNTEAFF. The CDR3 nucleotides read TGTGCCAGCAGTTTGATGGGCCCGAACACTGAAGCTTTCTTT.

The chain links TRBV5-4 to TRBJ1-1, with no clear D. CDR1 and CDR2 (germline): SGHNT, YYREEE (reference sequence). Trimming shortened V by 2 bases and J by 4 bases, and 12 bases separated the two germline ends. The length of the CDR3 is 14 residues. CDR3 coding DNA: TGTGCCAGCAGCTTCGTCGACGGCCCCACTGAAGCTTTCTTT. Translating gives CASSFVDGPTEAFF.

The gene calls are TRBV7-9 and TRBJ1-1, with D tentatively TRBD1 (5 bases). Germline assignment: CDR1 SEHNR and CDR2 FQNEAQ (reference sequence). The CDR3 extends over 14 amino acids. V was trimmed by 2 bases and J by 5 bases, leaving 12 bases between them. The CDR3 DNA reads TGTGCCAGCAGCTTACAGGGAAAAGGGACTGAAGCTTTCTTT. It translates to CASSLQGKGTEAFF.

CDR3 loop: CASSLTRTGYEQYF. The CDR3 coding sequence is TGTGCCAGCAGTCTAACCAGAACAGGGTACGAGCAGTACTTC. The chain uses TRBV28 and TRBJ2-7, with D perhaps TRBD1 (6 bases). Looked up from germline, CDR1 is MDHEN and CDR2 is SYDVKM. CDR3 length: 14 residues. The V and J ends lost 5 bases and 4 bases respectively, with 15 bases between them.

The chain uses TRBV3-1 (or the pseudogene TRBV3-2) and TRBJ1-5; D unclear. Trimming took 0 bases from V and 3 from J, leaving 9 bases between them. The CDR3 totals 15 residues. Germline CDR1 is LGHDT and CDR2 is YNNKEL (reference sequence). As DNA, the CDR3 is TGTGCCAGCAGCCAAGATGCACAGAACAATCAGCCCCAGCATTTT. Protein sequence: CASSQDAQNNQPQHF.

This chain joins TRBV5-1 and TRBJ1-1, with D perhaps matching TRBD1 (5 bases). CDR3 length: 13 residues. The V gene's germline CDR1 is SGHRS and CDR2 YFSETQ. V was pared by 8 bases and J by 4 bases, with 15 bases between. DNA of the CDR3: TGCGCCAGTCAGACATCTGGGGCCACTGAAGCTTTCTTT. It yields the protein CASQTSGATEAFF.

This clone was seen only once. The CDR3 here is CASYDRFGTEAFF. CDR3 sequence (DNA): TGTGCCAGCTACGACAGGTTTGGCACTGAAGCTTTCTTT. The rearrangement uses TRBV6-5 and TRBJ1-1; D may be TRBD1 (6 bases). Trimming left V 8 bases short and J 4 bases short, with 14 bases between. The CDR3 has 13 residues. The V gene's germline CDR1 is MNHEY and CDR2 SVGAGI.